The 17 T cell receptor beta chains presented below share a single source sample, sequenced in a study of sequential checkpoint blockade in melanoma. Documented treatment: randomized to nivolumab then ipilimumab (arm A) or the reverse (arm B). Repertoires were generated with immunoSEQ multiplex PCR, while TCRdb's copy carries only in-frame clones and drops some. The table records under 40,000 clones, 86% of them present only once. The material sequenced was CD8+ T cells sorted from blood (inferred from file names), taken from a patient given nivolumab and ipilimumab in sequence. These receptors all come from a human donor with melanoma.

The chain employs TRBV6-5 and TRBJ2-2; 10 bases agree with TRBD1. The CDR3 length is 16 residues. After removal of 2 bases from V and 3 bases from J, the junction contained 3 bases not matched to a gene. CDR1 and CDR2 (germline): MNHEY, SVGAGI. This CDR3 reads CASSYGTGEYTGELFF. CDR3 in DNA: TGTGCCAGCAGTTACGGGACAGGGGAGTACACCGGGGAGCTGTTTTTT.

The rearrangement joins TRBV4-3 to TRBJ1-2, with 11 bases lining up with TRBD1. The CDR3 has 17 residues. Trimming removed 3 bases from V and 4 bases from J; junction bases left unmatched: 10. CDR1 and CDR2 from the germline V gene are LGHNA and YSLEER. The CDR3 DNA is TGCGCCAGCAGCCAGGAACGGACAGGGGGCTTCAGCTATGGCTACACCTTC. Amino acids: CASSQERTGGFSYGYTF.

The gene calls are TRBV29-1 and TRBJ2-2, with D tentatively TRBD1 (6 bases). Germline-derived CDR1 and CDR2 are SQVTM and ANQGSEA. The length of the CDR3 is 12 residues. The CDR3: CSFGGTHGELFF. The CDR3 DNA sequence: TGCAGTTTTGGGGGCACCCACGGGGAGCTGTTTTTT.

The chain links TRBV6-1 to TRBJ1-5; 9 positions agree with TRBD1. The CDR3 sequence is 15 residues long. V trimming: 4 bases; J trimming: 1 base; junction bases outside the gene matches: 2. Germline lookup yields CDR1 MNHNS and CDR2 SASEGT. The CDR3: CASSGTGESNQPQHF. The CDR3 DNA reads as TGTGCCAGCAGTGGGACAGGGGAAAGCAATCAGCCCCAGCATTTT.

The CDR3, as DNA: TGTGCCAGCAGCGTGGGACAGGGGCTGGATACGCAGTATTTT. Translated: CASSVGQGLDTQYF. The V call is TRBV7-6, the J call TRBJ2-3; 10 bases line up with TRBD1. V trimming: 5 bases; J trimming: 6 bases; junction bases outside the gene matches: 5. This CDR3 is 14 amino acids long. The germline CDR1 and CDR2 sequences are SGHVS and FNYEAQ.

This chain uses TRBV2 with TRBJ2-5; 7 bases line up with TRBD1. J lost 11 bases, V lost 2 bases, and 17 bases had no gene match. Per germline, CDR1 SNHLY and CDR2 FYNNEI. This CDR3 is 16 amino acids long. The CDR3, as DNA: TGTGCCAGCAGTGAAAACTGGGACAGTGCGTTGTTGGAGCAGTACTTC. It is translated as CASSENWDSALLEQYF.

The sample holds a few counts of this clone. The chain has TRBV28 and TRBJ2-4, with D perhaps TRBD2 (5 bases). Trimming shortened V by 3 bases and J by 0 bases, and 12 bases separated the two germline ends. Germline V gene lookup returns CDR1 MDHEN and CDR2 SYDVKM. The CDR3 is 16 residues long. As DNA, the CDR3 is TGTGCCAGCAGTTTTGATCCTAGCCTAGCCAAAAACATTCAGTACTTC. Its protein is CASSFDPSLAKNIQYF.

The V gene is TRBV7-9, the J gene TRBJ2-7; tentative D call: TRBD1 (6 bases). The ends were cut back, 1 base at V and 2 bases at J, with 15 bases in the middle. Germline lookup yields CDR1 SEHNR and CDR2 FQNEAQ (reference sequence). The CDR3 spans 16 residues. CDR3 DNA: TGTGCCAGCAGCTTAGAGATAAAAACAGGGCCCTACGAGCAGTACTTC. It specifies CASSLEIKTGPYEQYF.

This sequence joins TRBV4-3 and TRBJ2-1; D call uncertain. There are 13 residues in the CDR3. The V and J ends lost 0 bases and 8 bases respectively, with 8 bases between them. CDR1 is LGHNA and CDR2 is YSLEER in the germline V gene. CDR3 sequence: CASSQDFRDEQFF. CDR3 DNA: TGCGCCAGCAGCCAAGATTTCCGGGATGAGCAGTTCTTC.

V is TRBV18 and J is TRBJ2-7; D perhaps matches TRBD1 (5 bases). The ends were cut back, 2 bases at V and 3 bases at J, with 17 bases in the middle. Germline lookup yields CDR1 KGHSH and CDR2 LQKENI. The CDR3 loop spans 16 amino acids. The CDR3 sequence is CASSPETALSNYEQYF. The CDR3, as DNA: TGTGCCAGCTCACCAGAGACAGCCCTTTCCAACTACGAGCAGTACTTC.

This clone has a single count. The V and J genes are TRBV5-1 and TRBJ2-5; TRBD2 aligns across 10 bases. This CDR3 contains 16 residues. The ends lost 4 bases at V and 5 bases at J; junction bases unmatched: 11. The germline V gene has CDR1 SGHRS and CDR2 YFSETQ. CDR3 amino acids: CASSLGLAVARETQYF. Written as DNA, the CDR3 is TGCGCCAGCAGCCTAGGACTAGCGGTAGCCAGGGAGACCCAGTACTTC.

The CDR3 DNA reads as TGTGCCAGCAGTTTATCAGGGGGCGCGAATGAAAAACTGTTTTTT. This translates into CASSLSGGANEKLFF. The V gene is TRBV28, the J gene TRBJ1-4; 8 bases match TRBD1. The CDR3 has 15 residues. The germline V gene has CDR1 MDHEN and CDR2 SYDVKM. With V trimmed by 1 base and J by 5 bases, 3 bases remained unmatched.

The V gene is TRBV7-2, the J gene TRBJ2-3; 8 bases agree with TRBD2. The CDR3 runs to 18 residues. Losses at the gene ends were 6 bases for V and 2 bases for J; bases not matched to a gene: 16. Germline lookup yields CDR1 SGHTA and CDR2 FQGNSA. CDR3 amino acids: CASSYPPLAGVLTDTQYF. CDR3 DNA: TGTGCCAGCAGTTACCCCCCTCTAGCGGGTGTTCTCACAGATACGCAGTATTTT.

For the CDR3, the DNA is TGTGCCAGTAGTGAAGACAGGGCCCCTGAAGCTTTCTTT. Amino acids: CASSEDRAPEAFF. The chain couples TRBV19 to TRBJ1-1; 7 bases match TRBD1. In germline, CDR1 is LNHDA, CDR2 SQIVND (reference sequence). The V segment lost 5 bases and the J segment 6 bases; nucleotides outside the gene matches: 6. There are 13 residues in the CDR3.

The rearrangement uses TRBV27 and TRBJ2-7; the match to TRBD2 covers 10 bases. Trimming cost V 5 bases and J 0 bases; bases outside gene matches: 4. Germline lookup yields CDR1 MNHEY and CDR2 SMNVEV (reference sequence). CDR3 length: 15 residues. CDR3 in amino acids: CASSQGLADSYEQYF. The CDR3 DNA reads as TGTGCCAGCAGTCAAGGACTAGCGGACTCCTACGAGCAGTACTTC.

This rearrangement joins TRBV27 to TRBJ1-6; 7 nucleotides match TRBD1. With V trimmed by 6 bases and J by 7 bases, 6 bases remained unmatched. The germline CDR1 and CDR2 sequences are MNHEY and SMNVEV (reference sequence). The CDR3 covers 14 residues. The DNA for the CDR3 is TGTGCCAGCAGAGTGGGGACAGTAAATTCACCCCTCCACTTT. Its protein product is CASRVGTVNSPLHF.

V is TRBV27 and J is TRBJ1-1; TRBD1 agrees at 11 bases. Unmatched junction bases numbered 7, after V lost 3 bases and J lost 7 bases. This CDR3 spans 15 amino acids. Germline assignment: CDR1 MNHEY and CDR2 SMNVEV (reference sequence). The CDR3 DNA follows: TGTGCCAGCAGTTTCGGGACAGGGGGAAGGGTTGAAGCTTTCTTT. As protein: CASSFGTGGRVEAFF.